This TCR beta chain appears in the sequencing data of a study of lymphopenia after photon versus proton radiotherapy. Overall study findings and caveats: In patients who died, overall survival fell as post-nadir TCR diversity dropped more. After lymphocyte nadir, photon-treated repertoires showed oligoclonal expansion, especially CD8+ Temra. Authors raise, but do not show, better survival with proton therapy. Relative stability marked proton patients; photon patients lost diversity and naive cells.

Libraries were prepared by immunoSEQ multiplex PCR; TCRdb keeps only in-frame clonotypes and omits some of them. This table has some 41,000 clones, more than 70% appearing once. CDR1 and CDR2 (germline): SGHTA, FQGNSA. The CDR3 covers 11 residues. V lost 5 bases and J 3 bases, leaving 5 bases between the germline ends. This clone is medium-sized. Its antigen is as yet unknown. The same CDR3 also results from other DNA sequences found in this sample. The sample was peripheral blood, taken from a patient treated with proton-based radiotherapy. This clonotype was obtained from an older woman with pancreatic cancer. Some clones in this sample may be carry-over from other donors' samples. The chain recombines TRBV7-2 with TRBJ2-7; D gene unclear. CDR3 nucleotide sequence: TGTGCCAGCAGCGACCGCTACGAGCAGTACTTC. Its translation: CASSDRYEQYF.